Detailed here is one TCR beta chain. The sample is drawn from a study of blood T cell repertoires in COVID-19. The data were produced by immunoSEQ multiplex PCR, yet TCRdb's version contains in-frame clones alone and is incomplete. The profile shows 250,000 to 350,000 clones, under 90% of them singletons. The CDR3 loop spans 14 amino acids. CDR1 and CDR2 (germline): MNHEY, SVGAGI. Unmatched junction bases numbered 4, after V lost 6 bases and J lost 1 base. This sequence joins TRBV6-5 and TRBJ2-7; 9 bases are a match to TRBD1. The receptor's source is a woman in her 30s with COVID-19, enrolled during active disease. Sequencing used peripheral blood. DNA of the CDR3: TGTGCCAGCAGGCAGGGACAGGGTTCCTACGAGCAGTACTTC. Protein sequence: CASRQGQGSYEQYF.